A single sample is the source of the 27 T cell receptor beta chains below, sequenced in a study of PD-1 blockade in classical Hodgkin lymphoma (dated by TCRdb to 2019 to 2021). The time point label for this specimen denotes: cycle 1 day 1 (C1D1), immediately before nivolumab initiation. Relapse after autologous stem cell transplantation had occurred in all trial patients, and cohorts A, B and C were distinguished by prior brentuximab vedotin exposure. The library was made by the immunoSEQ multiplex PCR assay. The clones in this table, taken by TCRdb from immuneACCESS, are in-frame only. Not every clone is retained; where verified, under half of the shortfall comes from an unresolved V gene, and the cause of the rest is unknown. The sample table records about 17,000 clones; about 81% of these occur just once. Over 3.5% of the sample is in the top ten clones. The source material was peripheral blood mononuclear cells (PBMCs), sampled at baseline. Receptors originate from a human donor with classical Hodgkin lymphoma.

This rearrangement joins TRBV30 to TRBJ1-2, with D perhaps TRBD1 (6 bases). Germline V gene sequence: CDR1 GTSNPN, CDR2 SVGIG (reference sequence). The CDR3 covers 13 residues. Trimming took off 1 base at V and 0 bases at J, with 6 bases between the two ends. The CDR3 DNA is TGTGCCTGGAGTGGACAGGCTAACTATGGCTACACCTTC. Translating it yields CAWSGQANYGYTF.

The chain uses TRBV2 and TRBJ1-3, with 8 positions matching TRBD1. With 6 bases clipped from V and 6 bases from J, the junction kept 7 bases outside the gene matches. The CDR3 extends over 14 amino acids. Germline V gives CDR1 SNHLY, CDR2 FYNNEI. This CDR3 is CASRGTGGENTIYF. CDR3 bases: TGTGCCAGCAGGGGAACAGGGGGTGAAAACACCATATATTTT.

The J gene is TRBJ2-1, the V gene TRBV11-2; 8 bases align to TRBD2. Germline V gene sequence: CDR1 SGHAT, CDR2 FQNNGV. V dropped 0 bases and J dropped 7; count of bases not matched to a gene: 8. CDR3 size: 16 residues. DNA of the CDR3: TGTGCCAGCAGCTTAGATCCGGCGGGGGGAGATAATGAGCAGTTCTTC. Its translation is CASSLDPAGGDNEQFF.

This chain links TRBV28 with TRBJ2-5; TRBD2 aligns across 12 bases. V shed 1 base, J shed 5 bases, and the junction held 5 bases outside the gene matches. CDR3 size: 16 residues. Germline assignment: CDR1 MDHEN and CDR2 SYDVKM. The CDR3 nucleotides read TGTGCCAGCAGTTTATATACTAGCGGGGGGCACGAGACCCAGTACTTC. Translation: CASSLYTSGGHETQYF.

The genes are TRBV19 and TRBJ2-3; TRBD2 agrees at 7 bases. Per the germline V gene, CDR1 is LNHDA and CDR2 is SQIVND (reference sequence). V trimming: 4 bases; J trimming: 1 base; junction bases outside the gene matches: 8. This CDR3 has 16 amino acids. This chain's CDR3 is CASSTPRGVGTDTQYF. The CDR3 DNA reads as TGTGCCAGTAGTACTCCTCGGGGGGTGGGCACAGATACGCAGTATTTT.

V and J are TRBV7-9 and TRBJ1-1, with TRBD1 matching 7 bases. The CDR3 loop spans 15 amino acids. Germline V gene data show CDR1 as SEHNR and CDR2 as FQNEAQ (reference sequence). The trim removed 2 bases at V and 4 bases at J, leaving 7 bases unmatched. CDR3 DNA sequence: TGTGCCAGCAGCTTAACAGGGGTTTCGGGCACTGAAGCTTTCTTT. Translation gives CASSLTGVSGTEAFF.

This sequence joins TRBV19 and TRBJ1-5, with D possibly matching TRBD1 (5 bases). The CDR3 consists of 15 residues. Germline V lookup: CDR1 LNHDA, CDR2 SQIVND (reference sequence). The ends were cut back, 5 bases at V and 4 bases at J, with 15 bases in the middle. The CDR3 loop is CASSDLEGINQPQHF. In DNA form, the CDR3 reads TGTGCCAGTAGTGATCTGGAGGGGATAAATCAGCCCCAGCATTTT.

The J gene is TRBJ2-2, the V gene TRBV18, with 7 bases lining up with TRBD1. The germline V gene has CDR1 KGHSH and CDR2 LQKENI. CDR3 length: 14 amino acids. The V segment lost 4 bases and the J segment 6 bases; nucleotides outside the gene matches: 5. The CDR3 region has the DNA TGTGCCAGCTCACTCACGGACAGGTCCGGGGAGCTGTTTTTT. It yields the protein CASSLTDRSGELFF.

The chain has TRBV28 and TRBJ1-1; a weak D match, TRBD1 (5 bases). The CDR3 consists of 13 residues. The ends were cut back, 6 bases at V and 4 bases at J, with 12 bases in the middle. Germline V gives CDR1 MDHEN, CDR2 SYDVKM. CDR3 residues: CASSLRGGTEAFF. CDR3 nucleotide sequence: TGTGCCAGCAGCTTAAGGGGTGGCACTGAAGCTTTCTTT. Full variable domain (missing parts from reference TRBV28 and TRBJ1-1): DVKVTQSSRYLVKRTGEKVFLECVQDMDHENMFWYRQDPGLGLRLIYFSYDVKMKEKGDIPEGYSVSREKKERFSLILESASTNQTSMYLCASSLRGGTEAFFGQGTRLTVV.

The chain combines TRBV28 with TRBJ2-7, with 9 bases aligning to TRBD1. CDR3 size: 16 residues. Germline assignment: CDR1 MDHEN and CDR2 SYDVKM. The J segment lost 2 bases and the V segment lost 2 bases, leaving 7 bases of the junction unmatched. The CDR3 region is CASSLNRGRTPYEQYF. The CDR3 bases are TGTGCCAGCAGTTTAAACAGGGGGCGAACCCCCTACGAGCAGTACTTC.

This clone has a handful of counts. The chain combines TRBV7-8 with TRBJ2-7; 8 bases align to TRBD2. Looked up from germline, CDR1 is SGHVS and CDR2 is FQNEAQ. V lost 1 base, J lost 0 bases, and 11 bases stayed unmatched. The CDR3 sequence is 18 residues long. This CDR3 reads CASSLVKSGLAGSYEQYF. DNA of the CDR3: TGTGCCAGCAGCTTAGTTAAGTCCGGGCTAGCGGGCTCCTACGAGCAGTACTTC.

This clone came up a few times. The rearrangement links TRBV9 to TRBJ2-7; 7 bases align to TRBD2. Trimming took 4 bases from V and 3 from J; bases not matched to a gene: 7. Germline V gene sequence: CDR1 SGDLS, CDR2 YYNGEE. This CDR3 comprises 14 residues. The DNA for the CDR3 is TGTGCCAGCAGCCCTTTTGCGGGAGACTACGAGCAGTACTTC. Protein sequence: CASSPFAGDYEQYF. The whole variable domain, filled in from reference TRBV9 and TRBJ2-7, reads DSGVTQTPKHLITATGQRVTLRCSPRSGDLSVYWYQQSLDQGLQFLIQYYNGEERAKGNILERFSAQQFPDLHSELNLSSLELGDSALYFCASSPFAGDYEQYFGPGTRLTVT.

The chain employs TRBV5-1 and TRBJ1-1; D is unclear. The CDR3 consists of 14 residues. The germline V and J ends were trimmed by 2 bases and 0 bases, with 8 bases remaining between them. CDR1 SGHRS and CDR2 YFSETQ come from the germline V gene. CDR3 coding DNA: TGCGCCAGCAGCTTACTAGACATGAACACTGAAGCTTTCTTT. As protein: CASSLLDMNTEAFF.

The chain carries TRBV4-3 and TRBJ2-3, with 7 bases aligning to TRBD2. Trimming took 0 bases from V and 3 from J; bases not matched to a gene: 3. The germline V gene encodes CDR1 LGHNA and CDR2 YSLEER. The length of the CDR3 is 15 residues. CDR3 residues: CASSQDAGGTDTQYF. Here the CDR3 DNA reads TGCGCCAGCAGCCAAGATGCCGGGGGGACAGATACGCAGTATTTT.

The chain has TRBV7-2 and TRBJ2-5; 9 bases align to TRBD2. Trimming cost V 2 bases and J 4 bases; bases outside gene matches: 5. Germline CDR1 and CDR2: SGHTA and FQGNSA. The CDR3 spans 15 residues. This chain's CDR3 is CASSLSGGRGETQYF. The CDR3 nucleotides are TGTGCCAGCAGCTTAAGCGGGGGGCGGGGAGAGACCCAGTACTTC. Variable domain in full (rest from reference TRBV7-2 and TRBJ2-5): GAGVSQSPSNKVTEKGKDVELRCDPISGHTALYWYRQSLGQGLEFLIYFQGNSAPDKSGLPSDRFSAERTGGSVSTLTIQRTQQEDSAVYLCASSLSGGRGETQYFGPGTRLLVL.

The rearrangement joins TRBV28 to TRBJ1-1, with D unresolved. Germline V CDR1 and CDR2: MDHEN, SYDVKM. This CDR3 is built from 15 residues. Between the trimmed V and J ends, which lost 8 bases and 3 bases, there was a span of 19 bases. CDR3: CASWEVAGGHTEAFF. The CDR3 DNA follows: TGTGCCAGCTGGGAAGTGGCCGGCGGGCACACTGAAGCTTTCTTT.

V and J are TRBV2 and TRBJ2-7; TRBD1 might be the D (6 bases). Germline loops: CDR1 SNHLY, CDR2 FYNNEI. The V end lost 4 bases, the J end lost 3 bases, and 16 bases lay between the germline ends. The CDR3 is made up of 15 amino acids. This CDR3 is CASSAPGHNFYEQYF. CDR3 DNA: TGTGCCAGCAGTGCCCCGGGACACAACTTCTACGAGCAGTACTTC.

By proportion, this clone is medium-sized (0.01 to 0.1%). The chain uses TRBV30 and TRBJ2-7; 7 bases line up with TRBD1. The CDR3 spans 14 residues. V lost 0 bases and J lost 4; bases outside the gene matches: 6. The germline V gene has CDR1 GTSNPN and CDR2 SVGIG (reference sequence). The CDR3 spells CAWSVGGVGYEQYF. DNA for the CDR3: TGTGCCTGGAGTGTAGGGGGCGTAGGGTACGAGCAGTACTTC.

The chain joins TRBV27 to TRBJ2-7; 9 nucleotides agree with TRBD1. This CDR3 contains 16 residues. Germline V gene lookup returns CDR1 MNHEY and CDR2 SMNVEV (reference sequence). After removal of 1 base from V and 5 bases from J, the junction contained 9 bases not matched to a gene. The CDR3 region is CASSLLPGTGRDEQYF. The CDR3 nucleotides are TGTGCCAGCAGTTTATTACCGGGGACAGGGAGGGACGAGCAGTACTTC.

The rearrangement joins TRBV5-1 to TRBJ2-7; TRBD1 or TRBD2 may be the D gene (6 bases each). The CDR3 sequence is 15 residues long. The V and J ends lost 4 bases and 4 bases respectively, with 18 bases between them. The germline V gene encodes CDR1 SGHRS and CDR2 YFSETQ. The CDR3 protein is CASSLAYGGAYEQYF. The CDR3 DNA reads as TGCGCCAGCAGCCTGGCCTACGGGGGCGCTTACGAGCAGTACTTC.

This chain connects TRBV7-9 to TRBJ2-3, with 8 bases fitting TRBD1. After removal of 0 bases from V and 4 bases from J, the junction contained 9 bases not matched to a gene. Germline-derived CDR1 and CDR2 are SEHNR and FQNEAQ (reference sequence). The CDR3 consists of 17 residues. This CDR3 reads CASSLAYQDRESDTQYF. The CDR3 DNA is TGTGCCAGCAGCTTAGCGTATCAGGACAGGGAGTCAGATACGCAGTATTTT. Full variable domain (outside the CDR3, taken from reference TRBV7-9 and TRBJ2-3): DTGVSQNPRHKITKRGQNVTFRCDPISEHNRLYWYRQTLGQGPEFLTYFQNEAQLEKSRLLSDRFSAERPKGSFSTLEIQRTEQGDSAMYLCASSLAYQDRESDTQYFGPGTRLTVL.

The rearrangement uses TRBV27 and TRBJ2-1; D is unclear. V was cut by 2 bases and J by 9 bases, with 17 bases left in between. This CDR3 has 15 residues. CDR1 and CDR2 from the germline V gene are MNHEY and SMNVEV (reference sequence). CDR3 in DNA: TGTGCCAGCAGTTTAGGTCTTACGGGCCCTAGTGAGCAGTTCTTC. Protein product: CASSLGLTGPSEQFF.

The V gene is TRBV6-5, the J gene TRBJ2-5; TRBD2 might be the D (5 bases). Trimming removed 4 bases at V and 5 bases at J, with 11 bases between. Germline V gives CDR1 MNHEY, CDR2 SVGAGI. The CDR3 runs to 13 residues. CDR3 sequence: CASSSGTPETQYF. CDR3 bases: TGTGCCAGCAGTTCGGGAACCCCGGAGACCCAGTACTTC.

The chain combines TRBV5-1 with TRBJ1-2; unclear D gene. Germline assignment: CDR1 SGHRS and CDR2 YFSETQ. The CDR3 length is 14 residues. The V end was cut by 0 bases, the J end by 2 bases, with 8 bases between. The CDR3 nucleotides are TGCGCCAGCAGCTTGGACCTCTCCAACTATGGCTACACCTTC. It is translated as CASSLDLSNYGYTF. Looking up the rest from reference TRBV5-1 and TRBJ1-2 gives the full variable domain: KAGVTQTPRYLIKTRGQQVTLSCSPISGHRSVSWYQQTPGQGLQFLFEYFSETQRNKGNFPGRFSGRQFSNSRSEMNVSTLELGDSALYLCASSLDLSNYGYTFGSGTRLTVV.

Here the CDR3 reads CAWSRSGVNTEAFF. CDR3 nucleotide sequence: TGTGCCTGGAGTCGGTCGGGAGTGAACACTGAAGCTTTCTTT. The V call is TRBV30, the J call TRBJ1-1, with no clear D. From germline, CDR1 is GTSNPN and CDR2 SVGIG (reference sequence). Deletions cut 2 bases from V and 0 bases from J, with 10 bases between. The CDR3 is 14 amino acids.

The chain uses TRBV7-2 and TRBJ2-5; no firm D call. The V gene's germline CDR1 is SGHTA and CDR2 FQGNSA. There are 13 residues in the CDR3. V was clipped by 5 bases and J by 4 bases, with 11 bases between them. The CDR3 sequence is CASSPDVRETQYF. CDR3 nucleotide sequence: TGTGCCAGCAGCCCGGACGTAAGAGAGACCCAGTACTTC.

The rearrangement links TRBV7-5 to TRBJ1-2. TRBV7-5 is a pseudogene segment. The CDR3 totals 14 residues. The chain's CDR3 is CVKRPVIPNYGYTF. In nucleotides, the CDR3 is TGTGTCAAAAGGCCCGTTATCCCTAACTATGGCTACACCTTC.